This T cell receptor beta chain appears in the sequencing data of a study of blood T cells in healthy people across ages. Study-level findings and limits: Significant beta diversity loss was already apparent by age approximately 40, declining roughly linearly.

The authors ran a second PCR of roughly 7 to 11 cycles using a sample-barcoded 5' primer and a J-beta primer mix. Through a template-switch adaptor with 12 random nucleotides, each cDNA molecule received a tag. TCRdb used MiXCR to reprocess the 5' RACE reads, holding one entry per CDR3 protein. The sample consists of around 870,000 distinct CDR3 sequences, 25% to 35% of them appearing once. Trimming cost V 3 bases and J 1 base; bases outside gene matches: 5. Germline V gene sequence: CDR1 SGHTA, CDR2 FQGNSA. The CDR3 has 16 residues. In the case of this clonotype: Its specificity is not known.

Researchers report isolating at least 6 million PBMCs per sample. The sample consisted of blood. This clonotype was obtained from a woman at least 80 years old in good health. The chain combines TRBV7-2 with TRBJ2-2, with 7 bases that match TRBD2. The CDR3 DNA reads TGTGCCAGCAGCTTGATCCCTAGCGGGAACACCGGGGAGCTGTTTTTT. It is translated as CASSLIPSGNTGELFF.